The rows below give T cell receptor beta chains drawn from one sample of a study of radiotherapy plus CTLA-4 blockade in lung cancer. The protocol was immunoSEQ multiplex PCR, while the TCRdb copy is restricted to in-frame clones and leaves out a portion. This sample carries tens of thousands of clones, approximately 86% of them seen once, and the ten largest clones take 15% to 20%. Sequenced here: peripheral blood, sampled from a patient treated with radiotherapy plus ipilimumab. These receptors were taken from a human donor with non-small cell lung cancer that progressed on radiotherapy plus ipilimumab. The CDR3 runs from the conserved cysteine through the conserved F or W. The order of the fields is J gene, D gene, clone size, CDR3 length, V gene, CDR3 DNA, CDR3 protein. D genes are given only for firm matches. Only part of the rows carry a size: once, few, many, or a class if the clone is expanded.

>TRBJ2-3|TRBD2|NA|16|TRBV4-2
TGTGCCAGCAGCCGCGCTAGCGGGGGGGCCTGGGATACGCAGTATTTT
CASSRASGGAWDTQYF
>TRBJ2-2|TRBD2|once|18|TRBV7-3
TGTGCCAGCAGCTTAAGCGGGGGGGCTCCACTGAACACCGGGGAGCTGTTTTTT
CASSLSGGAPLNTGELFF
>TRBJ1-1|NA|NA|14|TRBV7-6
TGTGCCAGCAGCTTAAGTTTGGGGAACACTGAAGCTTTCTTT
CASSLSLGNTEAFF
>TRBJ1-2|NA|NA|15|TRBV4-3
TGCGCCAGCAGCCAAGACGGGGCGGTGCCCTATGGCTACACCTTC
CASSQDGAVPYGYTF
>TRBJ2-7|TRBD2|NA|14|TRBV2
TGTGCCAGCAGTGGACTAGCGGGAGCCTACGAGCAGTACTTC
CASSGLAGAYEQYF
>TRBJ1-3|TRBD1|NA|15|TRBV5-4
TGTGCCAGCAGCTTGGAGGGGGCCCGTGGAAACACCATATATTTT
CASSLEGARGNTIYF
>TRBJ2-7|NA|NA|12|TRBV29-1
TGCAGCGTTAACGGACAGTCCTACGAGCAGTACTTC
CSVNGQSYEQYF
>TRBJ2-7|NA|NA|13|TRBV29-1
TGCAGCGTTGGAGGGGGAGAAGGGTACGAGCAGTACTTC
CSVGGGEGYEQYF
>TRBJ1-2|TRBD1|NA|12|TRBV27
TGTGCCAGCAGGGACAGGGCCGGCGGCTACACCTTC
CASRDRAGGYTF
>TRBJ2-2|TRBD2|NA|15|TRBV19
TGTGCCAGTAGGATGGGACTAGCGGCTGCCGGGGAGCTGTTTTTT
CASRMGLAAAGELFF
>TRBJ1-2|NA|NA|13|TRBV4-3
TGCGCCAGCAGCCAAGGGGCCAGAGCCGGCTACACCTTC
CASSQGARAGYTF
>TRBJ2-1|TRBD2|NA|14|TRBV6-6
TGTGCCAGCAGAAGACTAGCGGTCTACAATGAGCAGTTCTTC
CASRRLAVYNEQFF
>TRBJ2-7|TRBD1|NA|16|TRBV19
TGTGCCAGTAGTAACATACCGGGACAGGGGTCCCACGAGCAGTACTTC
CASSNIPGQGSHEQYF
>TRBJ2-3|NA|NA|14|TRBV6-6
TGTGCCAGCAGTTACTCGACCCACACAGATACGCAGTATTTT
CASSYSTHTDTQYF
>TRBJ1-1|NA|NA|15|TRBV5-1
TGCGCCAGCAGCTTGGGGGCAGCCCCCTTGACTGAAGCTTTCTTT
CASSLGAAPLTEAFF
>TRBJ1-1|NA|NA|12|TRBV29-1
TGCAGCGTAGGCGGACAGAACACTGAAGCTTTCTTT
CSVGGQNTEAFF
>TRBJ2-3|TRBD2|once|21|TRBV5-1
TGCGCCAGCAGCGAAAGGACAGGGAATGGGGCTAGCGGGGGTCGGAGAGATACGCAGTATTTT
CASSERTGNGASGGRRDTQYF
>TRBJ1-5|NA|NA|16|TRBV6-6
TGTGCCAGCACCCGTACGGCCGCCGGCACATATCAGCCCCAGCATTTT
CASTRTAAGTYQPQHF
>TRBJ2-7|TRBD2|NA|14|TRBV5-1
TGCGCCAGCAGCTCTAGCGGGAGTGGGTACGAGCAGTACTTC
CASSSSGSGYEQYF
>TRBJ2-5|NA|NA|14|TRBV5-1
TGCGCCAGCAGCGGGGGACGGGTCCAAGAGACCCAGTACTTC
CASSGGRVQETQYF
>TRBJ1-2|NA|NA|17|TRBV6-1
TGTGCCAGCAGTGACGTCGCTCGGCCCGGCTTAAACTATGGCTACACCTTC
CASSDVARPGLNYGYTF
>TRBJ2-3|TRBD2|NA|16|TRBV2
TGTGCCAGCAAGGTAGCGGGGGGGCTTGTCACAGATACGCAGTATTTT
CASKVAGGLVTDTQYF
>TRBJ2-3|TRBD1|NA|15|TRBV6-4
TGTGCCAGCAGTGAGGGACAGTTGAGCACAGATACGCAGTATTTT
CASSEGQLSTDTQYF
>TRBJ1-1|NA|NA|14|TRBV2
TGTGCCAGCAGTGTTGAGGGAATCGGCACTGAAGCTTTCTTT
CASSVEGIGTEAFF
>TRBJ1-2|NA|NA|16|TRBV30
TGTGCCTGGAGTATCCCGGTACACATGATTAACTATGGCTACACCTTC
CAWSIPVHMINYGYTF
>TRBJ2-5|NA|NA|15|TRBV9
TGTGCCAGCAGCCCACGAGTAGAGGGCCAAGAGACCCAGTACTTC
CASSPRVEGQETQYF
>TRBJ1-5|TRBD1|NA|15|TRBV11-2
TGTGCCAGCAGCTTAGCAGGGGGGAGCAATCAGCCCCAGCATTTT
CASSLAGGSNQPQHF
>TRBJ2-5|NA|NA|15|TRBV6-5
TGTGCCAGCAAATATCGGACACCTGGCCAAGAGACCCAGTACTTC
CASKYRTPGQETQYF
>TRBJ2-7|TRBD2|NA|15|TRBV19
TGTGCCAGTCGACCGACTAGCGGGATCGGCTACGAGCAGTACTTC
CASRPTSGIGYEQYF
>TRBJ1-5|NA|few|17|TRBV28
TGTGCCAGCAGTTCTGCAGGGCCCCATGGAGGCAATCAGCCCCAGCATTTT
CASSSAGPHGGNQPQHF